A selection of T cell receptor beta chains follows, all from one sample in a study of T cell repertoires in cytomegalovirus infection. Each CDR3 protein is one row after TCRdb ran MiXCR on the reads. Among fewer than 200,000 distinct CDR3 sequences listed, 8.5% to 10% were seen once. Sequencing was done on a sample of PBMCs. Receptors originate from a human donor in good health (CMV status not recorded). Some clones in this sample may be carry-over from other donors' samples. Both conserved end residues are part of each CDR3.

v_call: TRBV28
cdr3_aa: CASSSENRPQHF

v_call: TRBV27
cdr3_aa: CAGSFSAAAVSGRISYNEQFF

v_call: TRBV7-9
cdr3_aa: CASSLLTATGELFF

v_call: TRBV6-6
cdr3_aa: CASSYITGAYEQYF

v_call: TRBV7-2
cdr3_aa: CASRDRASTDTQYF

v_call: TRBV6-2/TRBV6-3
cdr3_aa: CASSLGQGSGDEQFF

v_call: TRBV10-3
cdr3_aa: CAISVRLVDNEQFF

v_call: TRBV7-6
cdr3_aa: CASSPRQGARTGELFF

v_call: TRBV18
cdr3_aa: CASSDRGGHGYTF

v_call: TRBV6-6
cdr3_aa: CASSYFAGTAYSNQPQHF

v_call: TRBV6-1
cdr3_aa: CASSEARGRTQYF

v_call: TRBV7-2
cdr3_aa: CASSPSSTDTQYF

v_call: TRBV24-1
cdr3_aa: CATSKADSTGELFF

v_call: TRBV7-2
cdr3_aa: CASSQVGQAGAPRETQYF

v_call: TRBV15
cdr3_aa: CATSSWTAKETQYF

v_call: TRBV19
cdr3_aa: CASSGTGSSDTQYF

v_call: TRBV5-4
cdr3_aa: CASRRTGGGYGYTF

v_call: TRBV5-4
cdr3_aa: CASSLDRKNTEAFF

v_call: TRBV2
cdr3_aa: CASSVGLASQETQYF

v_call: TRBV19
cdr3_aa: CASRSSSGSGELFF

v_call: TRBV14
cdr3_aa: CASSQEWGARGRINYGYTF

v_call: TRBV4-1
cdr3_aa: CASSQVEGAGYGYTF

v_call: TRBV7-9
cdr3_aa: CASSLDSQGDYNSPLHF

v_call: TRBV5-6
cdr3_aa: CASSVWGSWETQYF

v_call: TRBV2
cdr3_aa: CASRGGRTEAFF

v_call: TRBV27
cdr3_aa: CASSLMDNPYNEQFF

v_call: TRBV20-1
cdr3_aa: CSARDLRYQGNTIYF

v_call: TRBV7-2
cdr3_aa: CASSLAGGQVSYEQYF

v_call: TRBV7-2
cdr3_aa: CASSLGGQGRQYF

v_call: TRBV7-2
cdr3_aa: CASSTRGRDSPNRSYNSPLHF

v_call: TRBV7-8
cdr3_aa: CASSQDRAYGYTF

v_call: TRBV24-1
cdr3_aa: CATSDHVLGTGELFF

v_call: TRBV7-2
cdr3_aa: CASSFELANEQFF

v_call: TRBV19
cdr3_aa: CASTVDTSNYGYTF

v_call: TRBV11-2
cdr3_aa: CASSLATSLGQFF

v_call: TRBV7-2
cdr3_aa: CASSQGQGNYGYTF

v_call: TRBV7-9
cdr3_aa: CASSLYQTTGNTIYF

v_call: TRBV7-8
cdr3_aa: CASSKSNSGNTIYF

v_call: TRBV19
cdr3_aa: CASSLTMVAGFFNEQFF

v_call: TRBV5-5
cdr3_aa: CASSLDVWNTEAFF

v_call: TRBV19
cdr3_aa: CASSGQGATEAFF

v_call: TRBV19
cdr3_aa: CASRGHTRGNEQFF